The present entry profiles one TCR beta chain with its context. This specimen belongs to a study of blood T cell repertoires in COVID-19. Study summary: Specimens from acute and convalescent COVID-19 originated in the United States, Italy and Spain.

As handled by the study authors: Nucleated cell counts were estimated from reference gene primer amplification. Generated by immunoSEQ multiplex PCR, the TCRdb table keeps only in-frame clones and is missing some. The V and J calls and clone size are taken from that table; D and trimming were inferred from the DNA. The sample comprises about 270,000 clones, roughly 90% of which are singletons, and approximately 1.8% rests with the top ten. Cohort 3 donors counted as recovered after two negative PCRs, clearance, or resolved symptoms. Germline V gene lookup returns CDR1 SGDLS and CDR2 YYNGEE. The CDR3 is 17 amino acids. Trimming at V came to 0 bases and at J to 7 bases, leaving 11 bases not matched to a gene.

The chain couples TRBV9 to TRBJ2-1; 9 nucleotides match TRBD2. Sequencing was performed on PBMCs or T cells enriched from blood (not recorded which). The sequence was collected from an older woman who had recovered from COVID-19. CDR3: CASSVDRAGGRKNEQFF. The CDR3 nucleotides are TGTGCCAGCAGCGTAGATCGAGCGGGAGGTAGAAAGAATGAGCAGTTCTTC.